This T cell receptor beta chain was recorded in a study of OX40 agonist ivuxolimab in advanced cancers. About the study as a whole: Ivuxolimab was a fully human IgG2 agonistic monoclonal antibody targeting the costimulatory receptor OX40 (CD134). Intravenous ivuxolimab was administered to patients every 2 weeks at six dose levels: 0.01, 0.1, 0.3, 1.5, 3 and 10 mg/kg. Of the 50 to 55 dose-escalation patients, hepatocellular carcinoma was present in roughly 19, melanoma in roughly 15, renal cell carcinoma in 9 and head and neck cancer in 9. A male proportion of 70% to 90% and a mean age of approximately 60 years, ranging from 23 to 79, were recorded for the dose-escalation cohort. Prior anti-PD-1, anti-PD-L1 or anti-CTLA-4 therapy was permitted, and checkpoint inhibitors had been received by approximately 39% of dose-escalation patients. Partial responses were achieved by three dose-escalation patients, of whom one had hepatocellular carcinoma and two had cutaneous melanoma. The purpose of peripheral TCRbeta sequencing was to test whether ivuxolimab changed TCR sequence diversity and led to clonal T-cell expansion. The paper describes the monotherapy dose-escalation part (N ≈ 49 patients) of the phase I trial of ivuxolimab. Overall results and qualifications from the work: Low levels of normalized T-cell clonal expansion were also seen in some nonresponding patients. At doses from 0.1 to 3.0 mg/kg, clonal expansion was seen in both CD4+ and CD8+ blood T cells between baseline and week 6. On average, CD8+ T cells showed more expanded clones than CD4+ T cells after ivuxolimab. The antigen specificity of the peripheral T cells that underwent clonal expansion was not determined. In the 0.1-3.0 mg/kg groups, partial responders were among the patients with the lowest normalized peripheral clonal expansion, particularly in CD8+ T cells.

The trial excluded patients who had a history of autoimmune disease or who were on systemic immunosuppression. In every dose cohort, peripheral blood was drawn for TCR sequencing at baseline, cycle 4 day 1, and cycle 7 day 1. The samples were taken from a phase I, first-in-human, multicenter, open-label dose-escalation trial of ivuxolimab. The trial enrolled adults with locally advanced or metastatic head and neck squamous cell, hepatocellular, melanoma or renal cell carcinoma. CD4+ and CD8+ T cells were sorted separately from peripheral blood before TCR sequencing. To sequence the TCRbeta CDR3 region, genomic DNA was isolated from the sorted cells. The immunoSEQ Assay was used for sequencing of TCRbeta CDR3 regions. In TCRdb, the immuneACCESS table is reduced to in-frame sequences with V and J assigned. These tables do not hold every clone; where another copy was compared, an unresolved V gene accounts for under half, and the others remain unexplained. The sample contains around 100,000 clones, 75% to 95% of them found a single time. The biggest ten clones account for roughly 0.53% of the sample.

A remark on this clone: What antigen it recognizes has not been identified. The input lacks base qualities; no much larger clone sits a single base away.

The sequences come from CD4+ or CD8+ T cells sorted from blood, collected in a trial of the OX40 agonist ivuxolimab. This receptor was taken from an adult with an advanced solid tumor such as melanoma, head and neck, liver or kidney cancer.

For the CDR3, the sequence is CASSSAGTANQPQHF. The DNA is as follows: TGTGCCAGCAGCTCCGCCGGGACAGCAAATCAGCCCCAGCATTTT. This chain is built from TRBV28 and TRBJ1-5, with 7 central nucleotides matching TRBD1. Looking up the germline V gene yields CDR1 MDHEN and CDR2 SYDVKM. Ends trimmed: V by 6 bases, J by 4 bases; bases unmatched to a gene: 9. The CDR3 holds 15 amino acids from the cysteine to the phenylalanine. The read is trimmed to its CDR3 DNA, 45 bases read in frame from base 1.